This T cell receptor beta chain was obtained from a study of neurological immune-mediated disorders. The study's findings and limits: HTLV-1-associated myelopathy had the most TCR clonal expansion, whereas multiple sclerosis had the least (lower than in healthy controls).

TCRdb re-derived calls from the 5' RACE reads in MiXCR, one entry per CDR3 protein. The repertoire has 84,000 or so distinct CDR3 sequences, about 9.4% of them found once; the top ten carry about 1.7%. CDR3 length: 13 residues. The ends were cut back, 6 bases at V and 5 bases at J, with 11 bases in the middle. Germline V lookup: CDR1 MNHNY, CDR2 SVGAGI (reference sequence). This clonotype has a count of ten or more. Its target is unknown. The specimen sequenced was PBMCs. This chain joins TRBV6-6 and TRBJ1-5; the D gene is possibly TRBD1 (5 bases). This clonotype originated in a man aged 40-50 years in good health. The CDR3 sequence: CASSHMGDQPQHF. In nucleotides, the CDR3 is TGTGCCAGCAGCCATATGGGGGATCAGCCCCAGCATTTT.